The T cell receptor (beta chain) under discussion was sequenced for a study of blood T cell repertoires in COVID-19. About the research overall: Donors in the United States, Italy and Spain gave samples during acute or convalescent COVID-19. Sources were T cells, B-cell-depleted T cells, or PBMCs; the material itself was cDNA or gDNA.

Authors' analysis steps: For nucleated cells, counts were estimated from reference gene primer amplification. Method: immunoSEQ multiplex PCR; TCRdb's copy keeps in-frame clones and lacks some. V, J and clone size are those of that table, while D and trimming were read from the DNA. The sample includes about 84,000 clones, about 73% of them seen just once. The CDR3 length is 14 residues. The germline gives CDR1 MNHEY, CDR2 SVGAGI. The J segment lost 2 bases and the V segment lost 6 bases, leaving 3 bases of the junction unmatched. The TCR was taken from a man in his forties or fifties with active or convalescent COVID-19. The chain links TRBV6-5 to TRBJ1-5, with TRBD1 matching over 8 bases. Sequencing was done on a sample of peripheral blood. CDR3 sequence: CASRTGAGNQPQHF. CDR3 bases: TGTGCCAGCAGGACAGGGGCTGGCAATCAGCCCCAGCATTTT.